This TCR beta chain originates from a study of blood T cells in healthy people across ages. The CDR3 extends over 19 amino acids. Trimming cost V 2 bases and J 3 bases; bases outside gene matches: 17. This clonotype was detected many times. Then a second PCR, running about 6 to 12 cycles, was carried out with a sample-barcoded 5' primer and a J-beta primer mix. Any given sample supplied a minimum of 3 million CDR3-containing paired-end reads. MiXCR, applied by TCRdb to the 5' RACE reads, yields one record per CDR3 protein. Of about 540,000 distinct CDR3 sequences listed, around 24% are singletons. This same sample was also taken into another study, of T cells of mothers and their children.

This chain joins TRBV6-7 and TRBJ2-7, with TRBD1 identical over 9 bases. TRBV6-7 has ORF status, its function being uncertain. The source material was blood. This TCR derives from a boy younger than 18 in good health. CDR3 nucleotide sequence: TGTGCCAGCAGTTACAATGGACAGGGGATTCCTACGGTGGACTACGAGCAGTACTTC. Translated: CASSYNGQGIPTVDYEQYF.